Each of the 2 T cell receptor beta chains below was sequenced from the same sample in a study of high-grade serous ovarian cancer treatment subgroups. This table comes from immunoSEQ multiplex PCR, and its TCRdb copy is limited to in-frame clones, with some not included. This repertoire shows about 7,700 clones, approximately 72% found once; its top ten account for almost 6%. The tumor samples were collected prior to definitive surgery or chemotherapy. The sample comprised tumor tissue. The receptors here all came from a human donor with high-grade serous ovarian cancer.

The chain has TRBV9 and TRBJ2-7, with D unclear. There are 9 residues in the CDR3. Germline assignment: CDR1 SGDLS and CDR2 YYNGEE. V lost 7 bases to trimming and J lost 7 bases, with 6 bases between them. CDR3 nucleotide sequence: TGTGCCAGCGGGAATGAGCAGTACTTC. It translates to CASGNEQYF.

This chain connects TRBV6-6 to TRBJ2-3; TRBD2 matches at 9 bases. This CDR3 comprises 16 residues. V lost 0 bases to trimming and J lost 2 bases; unmatched junction nucleotides: 3. Germline V gives CDR1 MNHNY, CDR2 SVGAGI (reference sequence). This CDR3 is CASSYSGGRATDTQYF. In DNA form, the CDR3 reads TGTGCCAGCAGTTACTCGGGCGGGAGGGCCACAGATACGCAGTATTTT.